One sample yielded the 19 T cell receptor beta chains listed below, sequenced in a study of control samples from healthy donors and cancer patients. TCRdb's copy holds only in-frame clones and misses some; the assay was immunoSEQ multiplex PCR. The profile covers approximately 86,000 clones, with under 90% appearing a single time and 2% to 2.5% taken by the ten largest. Specimen: blood. These receptors were obtained from a woman between 35 and 50 years old in good health.

The chain is built from TRBV5-1 and TRBJ2-7, with D possibly matching TRBD1 (6 bases). The CDR3 length is 12 residues. CDR1 and CDR2 from the germline V gene are SGHRS and YFSETQ. Trimming shortened V by 2 bases and J by 7 bases, and 10 bases separated the two germline ends. The CDR3 loop is CASSFSGVEQYF. DNA for the CDR3: TGCGCCAGCAGCTTCTCAGGGGTAGAGCAGTACTTC.

This rearrangement joins TRBV5-4 to TRBJ1-3, with a possible D match to TRBD1 (5 bases). Germline-derived CDR1 and CDR2 are SGHNT and YYREEE (reference sequence). The V end lost 0 bases, the J end lost 0 bases, and 10 bases lay between the germline ends. The CDR3 has 16 amino acids. CDR3: CASSLGGPSSGNTIYF. DNA of the CDR3: TGTGCCAGCAGCTTGGGGGGCCCCTCCTCTGGAAACACCATATATTTT.

V usage is TRBV7-2 and J usage is TRBJ2-7; D may be TRBD1 (5 bases). V lost 5 bases and J 5 bases, leaving 13 bases between the germline ends. This CDR3 has 13 amino acids. CDR1 and CDR2 (germline): SGHTA, FQGNSA. The CDR3 coding sequence is TGTGCCAGCAGCCAGGGCCTTTATGACGAGCAGTACTTC. Translating it yields CASSQGLYDEQYF.

The chain carries TRBV20-1 and TRBJ2-5, with 9 positions matching TRBD2. Germline V lookup: CDR1 DFQATT, CDR2 SNEGSKA (reference sequence). CDR3 length: 15 amino acids. V was clipped by 3 bases and J by 3 bases; unmatched bases: 8. Written as DNA, the CDR3 is TGCAGTGCTAGTTTGCGGGGGGGCTCAAAAGAGACCCAGTACTTC. It encodes CSASLRGGSKETQYF.

V is TRBV6-6 and J is TRBJ1-1; no firm D call. Trimming cost V 2 bases and J 3 bases, with 10 bases left between them. This CDR3 region has 14 residues. CDR1 is MNHNY, CDR2 SVGAGI, per germline (reference sequence). The CDR3: CASSYGRQDTEAFF. CDR3 sequence (DNA): TGTGCCAGCAGTTACGGTCGGCAGGACACTGAAGCTTTCTTT.

This clone was observed a few times. The rearrangement links TRBV24-1 to TRBJ1-4; 8 bases fit TRBD1. This CDR3 is 14 amino acids long. J lost 7 bases, V lost 4 bases, and 4 bases had no gene match. Looked up from germline, CDR1 is KGHDR and CDR2 is SFDVKD. This chain's CDR3 is CATSDRGPGEKLFF. The CDR3 bases are TGTGCCACCAGTGACAGGGGGCCTGGTGAAAAACTGTTTTTT.

V usage is TRBV14 and J usage is TRBJ2-6; maybe TRBD1 (6 bases). The CDR3 runs to 18 residues. Germline CDR1 and CDR2: SGHDN and FVKESK. V gave up 8 bases and J gave up 4 bases, with 24 bases separating them. CDR3 in amino acids: CASLKRAGVEEGANVLTF. DNA of the CDR3: TGTGCCAGCCTAAAACGGGCAGGGGTAGAGGAAGGGGCCAACGTCCTGACTTTC.

V is TRBV4-3 and J is TRBJ1-1, with 7 nucleotides matching TRBD1. This CDR3 contains 14 residues. V was clipped by 2 bases and J by 4 bases; unmatched bases: 4. Germline V lookup: CDR1 LGHNA, CDR2 YSLEER. The CDR3, as DNA: TGCGCCAGCAGCCAACGACAGGGAGGCACTGAAGCTTTCTTT. Its protein is CASSQRQGGTEAFF.

The chain couples TRBV6-2 or TRBV6-3 to TRBJ2-1; TRBD1 or TRBD2 may be the D gene (6 bases each). V was cut by 0 bases and J by 2 bases, with 11 bases left in between. Germline V gene lookup returns CDR1 MNHEY and CDR2 SVGEGT. The CDR3 has 16 residues. The CDR3 sequence: CASSYSRRGAYNEQFF. Written as DNA, the CDR3 is TGTGCCAGCAGTTACTCGAGGAGGGGGGCCTACAATGAGCAGTTCTTC.

The sample holds one count of this clone. The chain links TRBV7-3 to TRBJ2-2; 8 nucleotides match TRBD1. From germline, CDR1 is SGHTA and CDR2 FQGTGA. The CDR3 covers 16 residues. J lost 6 bases, V lost 7 bases, and 13 bases had no gene match. The CDR3 nucleotides read TGTGCCAGCACAACCTTAGGGACAGGCGAGCCCGGGGAGCTGTTTTTT. It codes for CASTTLGTGEPGELFF.

The chain recombines TRBV7-2 with TRBJ1-1, with D perhaps TRBD1 (6 bases). Germline-derived CDR1 and CDR2 are SGHTA and FQGNSA. This CDR3 region has 16 residues. Trimming pared 1 base from V and 4 bases from J, leaving 16 bases between. CDR3 bases: TGTGCCAGCAGCTTAGGAGCCCCCAGGGGAAGCACTGAAGCTTTCTTT. Residues: CASSLGAPRGSTEAFF.

The rearrangement uses TRBV19 and TRBJ1-1, with a weak D call TRBD1 (6 bases). Germline V gene data show CDR1 as LNHDA and CDR2 as SQIVND (reference sequence). The length of the CDR3 is 13 residues. Trimming removed 2 bases at V and 3 bases at J, with 7 bases between. The CDR3 loop reads CASSIYRDTEAFF. CDR3 coding DNA: TGTGCCAGTAGTATATACAGGGACACTGAAGCTTTCTTT. Drawing the rest from reference TRBV19 and TRBJ1-1, the complete variable domain is DGGITQSPKYLFRKEGQNVTLSCEQNLNHDAMYWYRQDPGQGLRLIYYSQIVNDFQKGDIAEGYSVSREKKESFPLTVTSAQKNPTAFYLCASSIYRDTEAFFGQGTRLTVV.

The CDR3 is CASGAGVSYEQYF. The CDR3 region has the DNA TGTGCCAGCGGCGCAGGGGTCTCCTACGAGCAGTACTTC. The chain uses TRBV6-6 and TRBJ2-7, with D possibly TRBD1 on 6 matching bases. Deletions cut 8 bases from V and 0 bases from J, with 11 bases between. The length of the CDR3 is 13 residues. Germline loops: CDR1 MNHNY, CDR2 SVGAGI (reference sequence).

The genes are TRBV10-1 and TRBJ2-3; 7 bases are shared with TRBD2. V gave up 6 bases and J gave up 6 bases; unmatched junction bases: 9. The CDR3 has 14 residues. Germline V gene data show CDR1 as WNHNN and CDR2 as SYGVQD (reference sequence). DNA of the CDR3: TGCGCCAGCAGCCGTGGAACTAGCGAGGATACGCAGTATTTT. It translates to CASSRGTSEDTQYF.

This sequence joins TRBV19 and TRBJ1-5; D remains ambiguous. Germline V lookup: CDR1 LNHDA, CDR2 SQIVND (reference sequence). The CDR3 spans 14 residues. V shed 2 bases and J shed 2 bases, with 7 bases lying between them. CDR3 nucleotide sequence: TGTGCCAGTAGTATATCCTGGGGCAATCAGCCCCAGCATTTT. The encoded protein is CASSISWGNQPQHF.

Comment on this clone: The sample carries other DNA sequences with the same CDR3. This rearrangement joins TRBV3-1 (or the pseudogene TRBV3-2) to TRBJ1-3, with unresolved D. The germline V gene encodes CDR1 LGHDT and CDR2 YNNKEL (reference sequence). The V end lost 4 bases, the J end lost 0 bases, and 7 bases lay between the germline ends. There are 14 residues in the CDR3. CDR3 coding DNA: TGTGCCAGCAGCCGCGGGAGCTCTGGAAACACCATATATTTT. Translated: CASSRGSSGNTIYF.

V is TRBV14 and J is TRBJ2-1, with 12 nucleotides matching TRBD2. With 2 bases clipped from V and 9 bases from J, the junction kept 2 bases outside the gene matches. CDR1 is SGHDN, CDR2 FVKESK, per germline. The CDR3 consists of 14 residues. The CDR3 loop is CASSQRLAGVEQFF. In DNA form, the CDR3 reads TGTGCCAGCAGCCAACGACTAGCGGGGGTTGAGCAGTTCTTC.

The chain couples TRBV6-1 to TRBJ2-7; 10 nucleotides agree with TRBD1. Germline lookup yields CDR1 MNHNS and CDR2 SASEGT. V trimming: 2 bases; J trimming: 4 bases; junction bases outside the gene matches: 2. The CDR3 contains 14 residues. CDR3 loop: CASSEPGQGYEQYF. CDR3 nucleotides: TGTGCCAGCAGTGAACCGGGACAGGGGTACGAGCAGTACTTC.

The genes are TRBV9 and TRBJ1-1, with 7 positions matching TRBD1. The junction had 13 bases not matched to a gene; V was cut back by 4 bases and J by 10 bases. The CDR3 loop spans 14 amino acids. Germline assignment: CDR1 SGDLS and CDR2 YYNGEE. The CDR3 spells CASSLRDREGRAFF. As DNA, the CDR3 is TGTGCCAGCAGCCTTCGCGACAGGGAAGGTAGAGCTTTCTTT.